This TCR beta chain was identified during a study of identical twins. One entry per CDR3 protein results from TCRdb running MiXCR on the 5' RACE reads. The table includes 230,000 or so distinct CDR3 sequences, approximately 8.6% detected once. Germline lookup yields CDR1 SGDLS and CDR2 YYNGEE. There are 12 residues in the CDR3. With 5 bases clipped from V and 5 bases from J, the junction kept 2 bases outside the gene matches. Each donor (without exception) was a healthy Caucasian. Study findings and constraints: Findings depended on cross-sectional statistics rather than tracking the same donors. Fewer insertions were carried by abundant cord blood beta clonotypes, but none was seen in memory repertoires.

This clonotype was seen a handful of times. Antigen specificity is unknown. These same records also appear under a second study, on yellow fever vaccine responses in identical twins. That source notes: Twins' vaccine T cell responses reportedly seemed partly convergent and partly personalized.

The chain links TRBV9 to TRBJ2-7, with 9 bases identical to TRBD1. Material for sequencing was CD8+ T cells sorted from blood. This receptor was obtained from a woman between 18 and 29 years old in good health. CDR3: CASSGQGNEQYF. CDR3 coding DNA: TGTGCCAGCAGTGGACAGGGGAACGAGCAGTACTTC.